This TCR beta chain appears in the sequencing data of a study of sequential checkpoint blockade in melanoma. Study-level background: After nivolumab or ipilimumab alone, over 20 patients had week-13 rebiopsies. Study results and limitations: Mutational load did not correlate with tumor T-cell fraction or clonality.

The treatment was: randomized to nivolumab then ipilimumab (arm A) or the reverse (arm B). DNA-damaging chemotherapy had not been given to any patient beforehand. This clone has just a few counts. Its cognate antigen is unknown. CDR1 and CDR2 from the germline V gene are MNHGY and SAAAGT. The CDR3 is made up of 14 amino acids. The V gene lost 10 bases and the J gene lost 0 bases, with 12 bases spanning the gap. Measured with immunoSEQ multiplex PCR; TCRdb has only the in-frame clones, and not every one. The sample carries tens of thousands of clones, roughly a third recorded once. This chain joins TRBV6-8 and TRBJ1-4, with D perhaps matching TRBD1 (5 bases). This sequence originates from a human donor with melanoma. Specimen: tumor tissue (inferred from file names), collected from a patient given nivolumab and ipilimumab in sequence. CDR3 nucleotide sequence: TGTGCCATCAGGGCAGGTGCAACTAATGAAAAACTGTTTTTT. Translation: CAIRAGATNEKLFF.